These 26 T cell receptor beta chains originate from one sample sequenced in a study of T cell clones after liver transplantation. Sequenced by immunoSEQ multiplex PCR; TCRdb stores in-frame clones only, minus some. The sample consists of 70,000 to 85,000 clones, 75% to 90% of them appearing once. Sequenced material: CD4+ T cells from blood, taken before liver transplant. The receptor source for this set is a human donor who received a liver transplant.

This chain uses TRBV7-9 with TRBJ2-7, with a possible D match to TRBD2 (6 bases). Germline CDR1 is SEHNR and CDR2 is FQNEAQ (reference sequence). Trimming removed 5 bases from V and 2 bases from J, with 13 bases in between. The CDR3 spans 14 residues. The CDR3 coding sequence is TGTGCCAGCAGCCCCCTTCGGGGGACCTACGAGCAGTACTTC. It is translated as CASSPLRGTYEQYF. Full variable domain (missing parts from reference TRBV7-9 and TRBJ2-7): DTGVSQNPRHKITKRGQNVTFRCDPISEHNRLYWYRQTLGQGPEFLTYFQNEAQLEKSRLLSDRFSAERPKGSFSTLEIQRTEQGDSAMYLCASSPLRGTYEQYFGPGTRLTVT.

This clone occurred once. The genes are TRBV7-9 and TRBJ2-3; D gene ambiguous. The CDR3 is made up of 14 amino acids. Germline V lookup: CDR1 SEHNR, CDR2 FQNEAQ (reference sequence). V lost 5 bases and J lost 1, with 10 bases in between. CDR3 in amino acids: CASSARVGTDTQYF. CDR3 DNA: TGTGCCAGCAGCGCAAGGGTTGGCACAGATACGCAGTATTTT.

The CDR3 sequence: CASRNRESPAFF. CDR3 nucleotides: TGTGCCAGTCGCAACAGGGAGTCTCCAGCTTTCTTT. V is TRBV19 and J is TRBJ1-1, with D possibly matching TRBD1 (6 bases). This CDR3 comprises 12 residues. The V gene lost 8 bases and the J gene lost 10 bases, with 17 bases spanning the gap. CDR1 and CDR2 (germline): LNHDA, SQIVND (reference sequence).

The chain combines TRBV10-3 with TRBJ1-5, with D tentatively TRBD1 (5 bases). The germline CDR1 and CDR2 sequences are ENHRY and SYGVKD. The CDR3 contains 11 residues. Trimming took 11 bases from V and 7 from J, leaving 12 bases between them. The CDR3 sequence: CAGGEGQPQHF. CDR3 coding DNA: TGTGCCGGGGGGGAAGGGCAGCCCCAGCATTTT.

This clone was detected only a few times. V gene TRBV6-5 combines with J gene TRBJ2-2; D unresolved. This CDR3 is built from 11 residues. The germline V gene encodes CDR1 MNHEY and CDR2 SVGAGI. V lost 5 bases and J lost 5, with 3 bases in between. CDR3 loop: CASSRTGELFF. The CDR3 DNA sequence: TGTGCCAGCAGTCGAACCGGGGAGCTGTTTTTT.

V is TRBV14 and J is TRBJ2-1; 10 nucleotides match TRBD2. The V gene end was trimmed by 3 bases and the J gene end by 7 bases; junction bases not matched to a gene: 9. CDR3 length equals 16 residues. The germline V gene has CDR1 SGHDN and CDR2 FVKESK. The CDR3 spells CASSHSLAGNQNEQFF. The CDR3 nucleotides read TGTGCCAGCAGCCACTCACTAGCGGGAAACCAAAATGAGCAGTTCTTC.

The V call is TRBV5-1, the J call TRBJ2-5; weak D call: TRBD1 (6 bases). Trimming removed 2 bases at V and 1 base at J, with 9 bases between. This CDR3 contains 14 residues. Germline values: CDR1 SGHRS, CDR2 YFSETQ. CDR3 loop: CASSFSTGQETQYF. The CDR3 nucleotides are TGCGCCAGCAGCTTTTCGACAGGCCAAGAGACCCAGTACTTC. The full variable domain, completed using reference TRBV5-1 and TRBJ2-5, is KAGVTQTPRYLIKTRGQQVTLSCSPISGHRSVSWYQQTPGQGLQFLFEYFSETQRNKGNFPGRFSGRQFSNSRSEMNVSTLELGDSALYLCASSFSTGQETQYFGPGTRLLVL.

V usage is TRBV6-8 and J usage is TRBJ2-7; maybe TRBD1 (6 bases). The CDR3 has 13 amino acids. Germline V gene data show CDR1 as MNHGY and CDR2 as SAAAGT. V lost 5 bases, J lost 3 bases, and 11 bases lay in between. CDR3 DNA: TGTGCCAGCAGTATGGACAGTGGCTACGAGCAGTACTTC. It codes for CASSMDSGYEQYF.

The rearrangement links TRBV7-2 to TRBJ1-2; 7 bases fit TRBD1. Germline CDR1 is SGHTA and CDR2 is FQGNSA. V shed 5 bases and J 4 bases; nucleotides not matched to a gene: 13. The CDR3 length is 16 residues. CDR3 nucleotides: TGTGCCAGCAGCCCTCAATCGACAGGGCTGGGCTATGGCTACACCTTC. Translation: CASSPQSTGLGYGYTF.

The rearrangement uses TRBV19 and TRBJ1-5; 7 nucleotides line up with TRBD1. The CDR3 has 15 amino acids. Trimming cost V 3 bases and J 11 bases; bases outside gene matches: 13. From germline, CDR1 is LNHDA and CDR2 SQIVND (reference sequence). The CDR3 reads CASSIGGTVPMAQHF. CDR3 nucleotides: TGTGCCAGTAGTATTGGTGGGACAGTACCTATGGCCCAGCATTTT.

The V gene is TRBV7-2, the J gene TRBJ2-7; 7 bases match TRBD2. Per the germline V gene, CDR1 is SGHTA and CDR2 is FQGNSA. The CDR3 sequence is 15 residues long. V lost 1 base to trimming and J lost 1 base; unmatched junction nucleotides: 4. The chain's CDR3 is CASSLGQAGSYEQYF. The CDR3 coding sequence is TGTGCCAGCAGCTTAGGTCAAGCGGGATCCTACGAGCAGTACTTC.

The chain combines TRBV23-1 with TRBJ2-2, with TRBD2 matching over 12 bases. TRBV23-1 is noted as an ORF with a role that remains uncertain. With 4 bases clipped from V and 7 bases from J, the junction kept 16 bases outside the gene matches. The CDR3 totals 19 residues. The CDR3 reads CASSRQPGLAGWVGGELFF. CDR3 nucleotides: TGCGCCAGCAGTCGGCAACCCGGACTAGCGGGATGGGTTGGCGGGGAGCTGTTTTTT.

The CDR3, as DNA: TGTGCCAGCAGTGAAGCAGGAACAGGGCACAATGAGCAGTTCTTC. The encoded protein is CASSEAGTGHNEQFF. The chain employs TRBV6-1 and TRBJ2-1; possible D gene TRBD1, 6 bases. The V and J ends lost 0 bases and 5 bases respectively, with 11 bases between them. Germline V gives CDR1 MNHNS, CDR2 SASEGT. The CDR3 runs to 15 residues.

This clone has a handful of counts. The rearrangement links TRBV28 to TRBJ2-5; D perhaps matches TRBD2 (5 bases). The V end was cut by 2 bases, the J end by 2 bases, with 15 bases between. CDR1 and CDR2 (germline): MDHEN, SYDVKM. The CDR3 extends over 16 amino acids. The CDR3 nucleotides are TGTGCCAGCAGTTTAGCCGCGGGTACAACGCAAGAGACCCAGTACTTC. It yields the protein CASSLAAGTTQETQYF.

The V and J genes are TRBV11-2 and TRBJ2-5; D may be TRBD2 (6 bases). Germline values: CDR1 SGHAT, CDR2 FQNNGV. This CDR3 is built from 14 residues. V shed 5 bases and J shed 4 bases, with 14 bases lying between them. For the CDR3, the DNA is TGTGCCAGCAGCCGTGGACCGGGGGTAGAGACCCAGTACTTC. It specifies CASSRGPGVETQYF.

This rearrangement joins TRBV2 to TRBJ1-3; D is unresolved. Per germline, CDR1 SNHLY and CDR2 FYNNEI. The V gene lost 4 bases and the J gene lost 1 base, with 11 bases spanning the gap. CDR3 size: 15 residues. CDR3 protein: CASSAAPLSGNTIYF. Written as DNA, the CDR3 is TGTGCCAGCAGTGCTGCCCCACTTTCTGGAAACACCATATATTTT. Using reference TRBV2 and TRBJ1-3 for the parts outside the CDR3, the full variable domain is EPEVTQTPSHQVTQMGQEVILRCVPISNHLYFYWYRQILGQKVEFLVSFYNNEISEKSEIFDDQFSVERPDGSNFTLKIRSTKLEDSAMYFCASSAAPLSGNTIYFGEGSWLTVV.

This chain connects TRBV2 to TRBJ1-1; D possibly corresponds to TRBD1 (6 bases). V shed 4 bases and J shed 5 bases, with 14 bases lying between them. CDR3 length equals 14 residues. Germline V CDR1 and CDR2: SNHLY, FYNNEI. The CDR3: CASSVQGGGTEAFF. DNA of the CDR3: TGTGCCAGCAGTGTACAGGGAGGCGGAACTGAAGCTTTCTTT.

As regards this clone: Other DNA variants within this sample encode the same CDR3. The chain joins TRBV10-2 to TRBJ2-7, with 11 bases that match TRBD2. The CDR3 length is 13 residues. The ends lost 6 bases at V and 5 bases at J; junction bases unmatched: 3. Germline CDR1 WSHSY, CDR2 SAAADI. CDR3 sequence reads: CASRLAGVNEQYF. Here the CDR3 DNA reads TGCGCCAGCAGACTAGCGGGAGTCAACGAGCAGTACTTC.

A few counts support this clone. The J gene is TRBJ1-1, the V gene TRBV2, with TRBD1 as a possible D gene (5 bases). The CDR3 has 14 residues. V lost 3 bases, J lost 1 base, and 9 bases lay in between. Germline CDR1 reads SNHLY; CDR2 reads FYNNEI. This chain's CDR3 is CASSDEGQNTEAFF. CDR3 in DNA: TGTGCCAGCAGTGATGAGGGGCAGAACACTGAAGCTTTCTTT.

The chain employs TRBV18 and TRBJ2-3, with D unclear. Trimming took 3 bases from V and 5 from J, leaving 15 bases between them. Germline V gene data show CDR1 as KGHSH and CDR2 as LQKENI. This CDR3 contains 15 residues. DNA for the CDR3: TGTGCCAGCTCACCCCCCCGGCCACCCGGAGATACGCAGTATTTT. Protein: CASSPPRPPGDTQYF.

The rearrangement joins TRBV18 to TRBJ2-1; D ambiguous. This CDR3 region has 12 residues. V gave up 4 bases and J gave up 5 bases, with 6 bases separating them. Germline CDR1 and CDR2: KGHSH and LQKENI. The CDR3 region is CASSQLNNEQFF. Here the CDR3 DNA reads TGTGCCAGCTCACAATTAAACAATGAGCAGTTCTTC. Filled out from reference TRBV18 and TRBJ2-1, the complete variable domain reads NAGVMQNPRHLVRRRGQEARLRCSPMKGHSHVYWYRQLPEEGLKFMVYLQKENIIDESGMPKERFSAEFPKEGPSILRIQQVVRGDSAAYFCASSQLNNEQFFGPGTRLTVL.

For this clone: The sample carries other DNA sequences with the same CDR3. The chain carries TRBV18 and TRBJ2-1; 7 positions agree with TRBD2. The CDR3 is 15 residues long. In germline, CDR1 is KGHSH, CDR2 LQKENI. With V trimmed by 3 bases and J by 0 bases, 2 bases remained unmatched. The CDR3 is CASSPSSGSYNEQFF. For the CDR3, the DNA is TGTGCCAGCTCACCCTCTAGCGGCTCCTACAATGAGCAGTTCTTC.

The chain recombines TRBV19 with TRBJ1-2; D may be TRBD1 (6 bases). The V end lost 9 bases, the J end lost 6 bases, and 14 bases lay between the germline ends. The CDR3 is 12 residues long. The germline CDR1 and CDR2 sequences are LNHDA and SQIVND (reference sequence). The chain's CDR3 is CARDSCTNGYTF. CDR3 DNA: TGTGCCAGGGACAGTTGTACTAATGGCTACACCTTC.

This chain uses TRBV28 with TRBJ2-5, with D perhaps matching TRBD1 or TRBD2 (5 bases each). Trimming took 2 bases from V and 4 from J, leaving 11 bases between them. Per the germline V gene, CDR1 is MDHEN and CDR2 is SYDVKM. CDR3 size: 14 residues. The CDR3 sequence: CASSLGGATETQYF. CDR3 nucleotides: TGTGCCAGCAGTTTAGGGGGTGCCACAGAGACCCAGTACTTC.

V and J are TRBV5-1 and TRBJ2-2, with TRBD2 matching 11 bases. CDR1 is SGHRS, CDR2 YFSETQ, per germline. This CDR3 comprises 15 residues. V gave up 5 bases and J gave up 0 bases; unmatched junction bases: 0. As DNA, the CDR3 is TGCGCCAGCAGACTAGCGGGGGCGAACACCGGGGAGCTGTTTTTT. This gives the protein CASRLAGANTGELFF.

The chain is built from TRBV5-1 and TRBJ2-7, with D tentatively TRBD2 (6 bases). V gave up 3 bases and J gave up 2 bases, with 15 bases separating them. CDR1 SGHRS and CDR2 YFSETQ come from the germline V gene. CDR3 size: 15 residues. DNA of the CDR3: TGCGCCAGCAGCTGGAGGGAACCAGGAGCCTACGAGCAGTACTTC. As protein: CASSWREPGAYEQYF.